This T cell receptor beta chain was obtained from a study of vaccination and CD4 T cells after COVID-19. Germline lookup yields CDR1 SGHRS and CDR2 YFSETQ. The trim removed 5 bases at V and 1 base at J, leaving 13 bases unmatched. This CDR3 contains 17 residues. Sequenced with the Oncomine TCR Beta short-read assay was DNA taken from cultured CD4+ T cells. TCRdb processed the PCR reads anew with MiXCR; each CDR3 protein has one entry. Of around 15,000 distinct CDR3 sequences detected, less than 70% appear once; the ten largest clones hold 6% to 7.5%. This clonotype came up a few times. Its target is not known. Treatment noted: approximately 9-day PBMC culture with coronavirus spike peptide pools or control peptides (ViraFEST assay). Alongside approximately 10 IU/ml IL-2 and 7.5 to 10 ug/ml peptide pools, PBMCs were cultured at two million per well. The authors replaced half the medium with fresh IL-2 medium on days 3 and 7.

Sequencing was done on a sample of CD4+ T cells from blood, cultured in vitro. This receptor was obtained from a human donor who had recovered from COVID-19. The chain couples TRBV5-1 to TRBJ2-3, with 7 bases that match TRBD2. The CDR3 sequence: CASSYGGLTAGTDTQYF. The CDR3 bases are TGCGCCAGCAGTTACGGGGGACTAACGGCCGGCACAGATACGCAGTATTTT.